One TCR beta chain is described in this entry. This clone was recorded once. Its cognate antigen has yet to be identified. No clone much larger than this one lies a single base away; base qualities are absent. The record originates from a study of blood T cell repertoires in COVID-19 (dated by TCRdb to between 2020 and 2021). Broadly, across the study: Samples from collaborators originated in the United States, Italy and Spain and spanned both the acute and convalescent phases of COVID-19. Samples came from the ongoing ImmuneRACE study (first 160 participants) plus 1,254 subjects from 6 global collaborators. The sample metadata nearly always contained a de-identified subject ID, COVID-19 status, age in years and sex. HLA class I and class II types, where available, came from metadata supplied by the sample provider rather than from assay-based typing. The prospective study material was composed of cDNA or gDNA derived from T cells, B-cell-depleted T cells, or PBMCs. The repertoires were released in a freely available public database intended as a resource for research on the immune response to SARS-CoV-2. The dataset comprised deeply sampled blood TCRbeta repertoires from subjects exposed to, actively infected with, or recovered from COVID-19. General conclusions and limits of the study: How much clinical and demographic metadata was included differed by source and by participant, and the metadata was provided uncurated.

TCRbeta CDR3 regions were amplified from genomic DNA using the immunoSEQ Assay, a bias-controlled multiplex PCR. Per the source publication's procedure: Nucleated cell counts per sample were estimated from amplification of reference gene primers within the assay. Sequence reads were collapsed and filtered to measure the absolute abundance of every unique TCRbeta CDR3 rearrangement. For each sample, productive Simpson clonality was calculated by taking the square root of Simpson's diversity index across productive rearrangements. TCRdb provides this immuneACCESS table in a form limited to in-frame rearrangements. Some clones are lacking; in checked studies, under half of them reflect an unresolved V gene, and why the rest are absent is not known. V and J calls and clone size are given by that table; D and trimming were obtained from the DNA. The sample records 220,000 or so clones, 82% of which are singletons. The leading ten clones occupy roughly 3.5% of the sample.

Participants in the prospective study were enrolled through a virtual design, were aged about 18 to 89 years, and lived in some 24 United States geographic areas. In the prospective study, cohorts were assigned on the basis of participant-reported clinical history obtained from a screening survey and a study questionnaire. ImmuneRACE Cohort 3 recovered participants were defined by two consecutive negative NP/OP PCR tests, healthcare professional clearance, or symptom resolution. In the prospective study, whole blood, serum and a nasopharyngeal or oropharyngeal swab were collected from each participant by mobile phlebotomists. Over an approximately two-month period, participants in the prospective study had the option of providing additional blood draws and questionnaires. Blood samples from the prospective study were shipped frozen or at room temperature prior to DNA extraction. The cysteine opens and the phenylalanine closes a CDR3 of 17 amino acids. Only the CDR3 DNA stays, 51 bases, in frame from base 1. Based on the germline V gene, the CDR1 and CDR2 sequences are LGHNT and FRNRAP. Clipping removes 4 bases from V and 9 bases from J, with 14 as the unmatched junction base count.

This receptor was obtained from a woman aged 60-70 years who had recovered from COVID-19. The chain was built from TRBV12-5 and TRBJ2-1, and 11 junctional nucleotides match TRBD1. The sample comprised PBMCs or T cells enriched from blood (not recorded which). The CDR3 has the sequence CASGSWVTGTGGFEQFF. Here is the DNA: TGTGCTAGTGGTTCGTGGGTAACCGGGACAGGGGGTTTTGAGCAGTTCTTC. Outside the CDR3, residues come from the reference TRBV12-5 and TRBJ2-1 proteins, so the full variable domain is: DARVTQTPRHKVTEMGQEVTMRCQPILGHNTVFWYRQTMMQGLELLAYFRNRAPLDDSGMPKDRFSAEMPDATLATLKIQPSEPRDSAVYFCASGSWVTGTGGFEQFFGPGTRLTVL.